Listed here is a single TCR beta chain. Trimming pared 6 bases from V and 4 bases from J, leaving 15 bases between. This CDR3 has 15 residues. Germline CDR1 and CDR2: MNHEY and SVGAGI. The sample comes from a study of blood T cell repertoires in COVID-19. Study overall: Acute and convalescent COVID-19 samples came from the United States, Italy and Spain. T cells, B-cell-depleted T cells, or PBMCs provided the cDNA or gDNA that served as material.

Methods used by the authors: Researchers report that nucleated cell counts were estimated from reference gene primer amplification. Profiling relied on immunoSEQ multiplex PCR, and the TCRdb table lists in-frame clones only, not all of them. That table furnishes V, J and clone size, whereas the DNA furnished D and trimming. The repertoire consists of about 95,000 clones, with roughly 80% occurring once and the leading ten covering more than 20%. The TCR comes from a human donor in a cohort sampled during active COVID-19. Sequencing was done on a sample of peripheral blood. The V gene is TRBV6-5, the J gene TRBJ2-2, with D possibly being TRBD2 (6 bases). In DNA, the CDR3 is TGTGCCAGCAGCTCTCCGGGGGAAAGCACCGGGGAGCTGTTTTTT. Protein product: CASSSPGESTGELFF.